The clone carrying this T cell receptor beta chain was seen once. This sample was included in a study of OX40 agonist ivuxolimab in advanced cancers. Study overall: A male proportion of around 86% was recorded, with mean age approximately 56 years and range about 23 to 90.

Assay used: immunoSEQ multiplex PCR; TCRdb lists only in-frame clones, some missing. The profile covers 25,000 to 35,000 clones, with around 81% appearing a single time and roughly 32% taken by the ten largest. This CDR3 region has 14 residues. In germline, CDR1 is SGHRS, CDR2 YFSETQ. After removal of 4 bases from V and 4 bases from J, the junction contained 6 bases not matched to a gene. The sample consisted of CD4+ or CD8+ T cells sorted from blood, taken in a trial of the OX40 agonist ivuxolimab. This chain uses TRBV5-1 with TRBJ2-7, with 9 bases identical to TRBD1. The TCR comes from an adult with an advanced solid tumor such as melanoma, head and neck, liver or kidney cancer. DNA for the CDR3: TGCGCCAGCAGCATGCGGACAGGGGTGTACGAGCAGTACTTC. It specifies CASSMRTGVYEQYF.